This TCR beta chain was sequenced for a study of naive and memory T cell subsets. This clonotype occurred many times. The SP2 primer and nested alpha and beta constant region primers amplified ligated cDNA in four rounds. TCRdb used MiXCR to reprocess the UMI-ligation and nested PCR reads, holding one entry per CDR3 protein. The repertoire includes approximately 37,000 distinct CDR3 sequences, 9.5% to 11% of them detected once, and 3.5% to 5% sits in the top ten. Germline loops: CDR1 SNHLY, CDR2 FYNNEI. The CDR3 is 15 residues long. V shed 5 bases and J 4 bases; nucleotides not matched to a gene: 7. The treatment denotes: skin biopsy from PPD injection site in Mantoux-positive individual. A UMI-containing oligonucleotide was joined by 3' ligation to the TCR cDNA template.

The sample here was skin, taken from a tuberculin skin test site. The receptor was isolated from an adult in good health. The V gene is TRBV2, the J gene TRBJ2-5; TRBD2 matches 10 bases. The CDR3 reads CASSLAGGRGETQYF. The CDR3 coding sequence is TGTGCCAGCAGTTTAGCGGGGGGCAGGGGAGAGACCCAGTACTTC.